Each of the 25 T cell receptor beta chains below was sequenced from the same sample in a study of blood T cells in healthy people across ages. PCR was performed a second time for roughly 7 to 12 cycles using a sample-barcoded 5' primer and a J-beta primer mix. TCRdb re-called the 5' RACE reads with MiXCR, one entry per CDR3 protein. The table lists 700,000 to 850,000 distinct CDR3 sequences, 36% of them singletons. What was sequenced was blood. The receptors were sampled from a young man in good health.

The chain couples TRBV4-3 to TRBJ1-4; D is unclear. Germline V gene lookup returns CDR1 LGHNA and CDR2 YSLEER. V dropped 0 bases and J dropped 2 bases, with 4 bases sitting between them. The CDR3 runs to 14 residues. The CDR3 DNA sequence: TGCGCCAGCAGCCAAGAGGCCACTAATGAAAAACTGTTTTTT. Its protein product is CASSQEATNEKLFF.

This clonotype was recorded a few times. The chain links TRBV20-1 to TRBJ2-1; TRBD1 is a possible D gene (5 bases). Germline lookup yields CDR1 DFQATT and CDR2 SNEGSKA (reference sequence). The CDR3 is 13 residues long. The germline V and J ends were trimmed by 0 bases and 6 bases, with 9 bases remaining between them. The CDR3 protein is CSARDPGRNEQFF. The CDR3 DNA sequence: TGCAGTGCTAGAGATCCAGGGCGCAATGAGCAGTTCTTC.

The genes are TRBV7-3 and TRBJ2-5; D is undetermined. The germline CDR1 and CDR2 sequences are SGHTA and FQGTGA. CDR3 length: 13 amino acids. Trimming removed 1 base at V and 11 bases at J, with 14 bases between. The CDR3 is CASSLSEPNEQYF. The CDR3 DNA reads TGTGCCAGCAGCTTAAGTGAGCCTAATGAGCAGTACTTC.

A few counts support this clonotype. V is TRBV20-1 and J is TRBJ2-5, with 10 positions matching TRBD2. Germline CDR1 is DFQATT and CDR2 is SNEGSKA (reference sequence). The length of the CDR3 is 15 residues. V was pared by 2 bases and J by 11 bases, with 14 bases of the junction left unmatched. CDR3 region: CSARSVSGGVLEQYF. Written as DNA, the CDR3 is TGCAGTGCTAGATCCGTCAGCGGGGGGGTATTGGAGCAGTACTTC.

The chain employs TRBV7-3 and TRBJ2-2; either TRBD1 or TRBD2 may fit D (5 bases each). V lost 4 bases to trimming and J lost 3 bases, with 15 bases between them. The CDR3 is made up of 16 amino acids. Germline CDR1 and CDR2: SGHTA and FQGTGA. CDR3 sequence reads: CASSSVRRGDTGELFF. The CDR3 nucleotides are TGTGCCAGCAGCTCGGTCCGGAGAGGGGACACCGGGGAGCTGTTTTTT.

A few counts support this clonotype. This rearrangement joins TRBV7-3 to TRBJ2-3, with TRBD2 identical over 8 bases. Germline assignment: CDR1 SGHTA and CDR2 FQGTGA. The CDR3 covers 16 residues. Trimming removed 1 base from V and 1 base from J; junction bases left unmatched: 4. The CDR3 spells CASSLNLAGRTDTQYF. The CDR3 DNA sequence: TGTGCCAGCAGCTTAAATCTAGCGGGTCGCACAGATACGCAGTATTTT.

The chain has TRBV12-3 or TRBV12-4 and TRBJ1-1; D uncertain. Trimming left V 5 bases short and J 8 bases short, with 15 bases between. CDR3 length equals 13 residues. The DNA of the CDR3 is TGTGCCAGCAGTCTGCGAGAGGGTCGGGAAGCTTTCTTT. Residues: CASSLREGREAFF.

This clonotype was found a few times. V and J are TRBV5-1 and TRBJ2-3; 10 nucleotides agree with TRBD2. The CDR3 spans 16 residues. Per the germline V gene, CDR1 is SGHRS and CDR2 is YFSETQ. Trimming removed 4 bases from V and 2 bases from J; junction bases left unmatched: 7. CDR3: CASSGKTSGFTDTQYF. As DNA, the CDR3 is TGCGCCAGCAGCGGGAAGACTAGCGGGTTCACAGATACGCAGTATTTT.

The chain has TRBV25-1 and TRBJ2-7, with D possibly called TRBD1 or TRBD2 (5 bases each). The V and J ends lost 3 bases and 7 bases respectively, with 19 bases between them. Germline assignment: CDR1 MGHDK and CDR2 SYGVNS. The CDR3 has 15 residues. The CDR3 spells CASSDPGRWYNEQYF. The CDR3 region has the DNA TGTGCCAGCAGTGACCCGGGACGGTGGTACAATGAGCAGTACTTC.

The rearrangement uses TRBV12-5 and TRBJ1-2; TRBD1 might be the D (6 bases). Germline CDR1 reads LGHNT; CDR2 reads FRNRAP. V was pared by 1 base and J by 5 bases, with 17 bases between. This CDR3 region has 16 residues. The CDR3 sequence is CASGLASGDTPYGYTF. DNA for the CDR3: TGTGCTAGTGGTTTGGCCTCGGGGGACACCCCATATGGCTACACCTTC.

V and J are TRBV28 and TRBJ1-2, with D tentatively TRBD1 (5 bases). CDR1 is MDHEN, CDR2 SYDVKM, per germline. Trimming removed 10 bases at V and 4 bases at J, with 16 bases between. The CDR3 length is 13 residues. This CDR3 reads CAIHRGLIYGYTF. Here the CDR3 DNA reads TGTGCCATCCACCGGGGCTTAATCTATGGCTACACCTTC.

The V call is TRBV5-1, the J call TRBJ2-1, with a possible D match to TRBD2 (5 bases). Germline loops: CDR1 SGHRS, CDR2 YFSETQ. CDR3 length: 12 amino acids. V lost 4 bases to trimming and J lost 10 bases, with 12 bases between them. The CDR3 loop reads CASSTSGTEQFF. Here the CDR3 DNA reads TGCGCCAGCAGCACCAGCGGAACGGAGCAGTTCTTC.

V and J are TRBV28 and TRBJ2-3; possible D gene TRBD1, 7 bases. The CDR3 is made up of 18 amino acids. The germline gives CDR1 MDHEN, CDR2 SYDVKM. Trimming pared 3 bases from V and 2 bases from J, leaving 21 bases between. The CDR3 bases are TGTGCCAGCAGTTTCATCCGAAGGGGGGACAGCAACACAGATACGCAGTATTTT. This sequence encodes CASSFIRRGDSNTDTQYF.

This clonotype has at least ten counts. The chain uses TRBV12-3 or TRBV12-4 and TRBJ2-1, with D possibly being TRBD2 (5 bases). The CDR3 totals 14 residues. The V end was cut by 1 base, the J end by 9 bases, with 13 bases between. The CDR3 protein is CASSLVGARAEQFF. The CDR3 region has the DNA TGTGCCAGCAGTTTAGTCGGAGCGAGGGCTGAGCAGTTCTTC.

In its sample, this clonotype was seen once. With a much larger clone just one base away, this may be a read error. This sequence joins TRBV5-1 and TRBJ2-1; D is ambiguous. Deletions cut 0 bases from V and 7 bases from J, with 11 bases between. The germline V gene encodes CDR1 SGHRS and CDR2 YFSETQ. The CDR3 consists of 14 residues. CDR3 sequence: CASSLEAVWNEQFF. The CDR3 DNA is TGCGCCAGCAGCTTGGAGGCAGTATGGAATGAGCAGTTCTTC. Full variable domain (missing parts from reference TRBV5-1 and TRBJ2-1): KAGVTQTPRYLIKTRGQQVTLSCSPISGHRSVSWYQQTPGQGLQFLFEYFSETQRNKGNFPGRFSGRQFSNSRSEMNVSTLELGDSALYLCASSLEAVWNEQFFGPGTRLTVL.

This clonotype was seen many times. The rearrangement uses TRBV12-3 or TRBV12-4 and TRBJ1-2; D ambiguous. There are 11 residues in the CDR3. V was trimmed by 6 bases and J by 0 bases, leaving 2 bases between them. The CDR3: CASSPNYGYTF. CDR3 DNA sequence: TGTGCCAGCAGCCCTAACTATGGCTACACCTTC.

CDR3 sequence reads: CASSSRTAEGPQHF. The CDR3 region has the DNA TGTGCCAGCAGCTCTCGGACGGCCGAAGGGCCCCAGCATTTT. The chain couples TRBV7-9 to TRBJ1-5; D not certain. Germline CDR1 is SEHNR and CDR2 is FQNEAQ (reference sequence). This CDR3 comprises 14 residues. Trimming removed 4 bases at V and 9 bases at J, with 16 bases between.

The chain carries TRBV4-3 and TRBJ1-1; a possible D gene is TRBD1 (6 bases). This CDR3 region has 15 residues. V was trimmed by 0 bases and J by 5 bases, leaving 13 bases between them. Germline CDR1 is LGHNA and CDR2 is YSLEER. The CDR3 here is CASSQDLQGGTEAFF. CDR3 DNA: TGCGCCAGCAGCCAAGATCTTCAAGGGGGAACTGAAGCTTTCTTT.

The V gene is TRBV5-1, the J gene TRBJ2-3; 7 bases are shared with TRBD2. This CDR3 has 17 residues. Losses at the gene ends were 3 bases for V and 0 bases for J; bases not matched to a gene: 10. CDR1 and CDR2 from the germline V gene are SGHRS and YFSETQ. CDR3 protein: CASSSRDGGISTDTQYF. The CDR3 DNA reads TGCGCCAGCAGCTCGAGGGACGGGGGGATAAGCACAGATACGCAGTATTTT.

This clonotype showed up just once. V gene TRBV7-9 combines with J gene TRBJ2-3; 10 bases agree with TRBD2. This CDR3 has 14 amino acids. V lost 8 bases, J lost 4 bases, and 6 bases stayed unmatched. From germline, CDR1 is SEHNR and CDR2 FQNEAQ (reference sequence). The CDR3 spells CASESGGGPDTQYF. The CDR3 bases are TGTGCCAGCGAAAGCGGGGGGGGCCCAGATACGCAGTATTTT.

The chain uses TRBV20-1 and TRBJ2-5; tentatively, D is TRBD1 (5 bases). Germline CDR1 reads DFQATT; CDR2 reads SNEGSKA (reference sequence). The CDR3 contains 14 residues. V was pared by 3 bases and J by 2 bases, with 13 bases between. The CDR3 protein is CSASITGQQETQYF. The CDR3 nucleotides are TGCAGTGCTAGCATAACAGGACAACAAGAGACCCAGTACTTC.

A few counts support this clonotype. The gene calls are TRBV7-6 and TRBJ2-1; TRBD2 aligns across 9 bases. CDR1 and CDR2 (germline): SGHVS, FNYEAQ. Trimming cost V 2 bases and J 3 bases; bases outside gene matches: 5. The CDR3 has 16 amino acids. This CDR3 is CASSLSAGGNYNEQFF. CDR3 nucleotide sequence: TGTGCCAGCAGCTTATCGGCGGGGGGGAACTACAATGAGCAGTTCTTC.

This clonotype was counted a few times. V is TRBV7-2 and J is TRBJ2-7; 9 bases are a match to TRBD1. The CDR3 contains 14 residues. Germline V lookup: CDR1 SGHTA, CDR2 FQGNSA. The ends lost 10 bases at V and 3 bases at J; junction bases unmatched: 10. The CDR3 DNA is TGTGCCACCTACTCCGGGACAGGGAACTACGAGCAGTACTTC. As protein: CATYSGTGNYEQYF.

This clonotype appeared many times. J is TRBJ2-5 and V is TRBV20-1, with TRBD2 matching 12 bases. From germline, CDR1 is DFQATT and CDR2 SNEGSKA (reference sequence). The CDR3 spans 16 residues. The ends lost 1 base at V and 2 bases at J; junction bases unmatched: 5. CDR3 region: CSARVLTSGGQETQYF. For the CDR3, the DNA is TGCAGTGCTAGAGTTTTAACTAGCGGGGGGCAAGAGACCCAGTACTTC.

In its sample, this clonotype was seen a few times. This sequence joins TRBV5-6 and TRBJ2-3; D is undetermined. V lost 2 bases and J 5 bases, leaving 9 bases between the germline ends. Germline V lookup: CDR1 SGHDT, CDR2 YYEEEE. This CDR3 comprises 13 residues. The CDR3: CASSFPLRDTQYF. The CDR3 DNA sequence: TGTGCCAGCAGCTTTCCACTACGAGATACGCAGTATTTT.